The 20 T cell receptor beta chains below were found in one sample sequenced in a study of blood T cell repertoires in COVID-19. Method: immunoSEQ multiplex PCR; TCRdb's copy keeps in-frame clones and lacks some. The sample includes over 200,000 clones, roughly 91% seen only once; the top ten take roughly 4%. Material: PBMCs or T cells enriched from blood (not recorded which). The receptors derive from a woman aged 30 to 39 with acute COVID-19.

V is TRBV5-1 and J is TRBJ1-2, with TRBD1 matching 8 bases. Germline CDR1 SGHRS, CDR2 YFSETQ. This CDR3 is 13 amino acids long. J was trimmed by 3 bases and V by 4 bases; bases with no gene match: 2. The CDR3 spells CASSPGGDYGYTF. DNA of the CDR3: TGCGCCAGCAGCCCAGGGGGCGACTATGGCTACACCTTC.

CDR3 nucleotide sequence: TGTGCCAGCAGCCAAGAATATGGACAGGGTTTCGGTTCACCCCTCCACTTT. As protein: CASSQEYGQGFGSPLHF. V is TRBV14 and J is TRBJ1-6, with 8 bases aligning to TRBD1. There are 17 residues in the CDR3. Germline-derived CDR1 and CDR2 are SGHDN and FVKESK. V lost 0 bases, J lost 9 bases, and 10 bases stayed unmatched.

This chain links TRBV19 with TRBJ1-3; perhaps TRBD1 as D (5 bases). The CDR3 runs to 13 residues. Trimming removed 7 bases at V and 4 bases at J, with 11 bases between. CDR1 LNHDA and CDR2 SQIVND come from the germline V gene (reference sequence). Here the CDR3 DNA reads TGTGCCAGTAACCAGGGAAGGGGAAACACCATATATTTT. It codes for CASNQGRGNTIYF.

The chain employs TRBV20-1 and TRBJ1-1; D is unresolved. Deletions cut 0 bases from V and 6 bases from J, with 5 bases between. The CDR3 has 11 amino acids. Germline CDR1 DFQATT, CDR2 SNEGSKA (reference sequence). The CDR3 sequence: CSARDIAEAFF. CDR3 coding DNA: TGCAGTGCTAGAGATATTGCTGAAGCTTTCTTT.

The chain couples TRBV21-1 to TRBJ2-7; TRBD1 reflects the table's D call only, with no check against the DNA. TRBV21-1 represents a pseudogene. This CDR3 has 17 residues. The CDR3 coding sequence is TGTGCCAGCAGCAAAGCGCACGGAGACAGGGGAGGAAGGGAGCAGTACTTC. It is translated as CASSKAHGDRGGREQYF.

This clone has just one count. The chain joins TRBV19 to TRBJ2-7; the match to TRBD1 covers 10 bases. CDR1 and CDR2 from the germline V gene are LNHDA and SQIVND (reference sequence). There are 14 residues in the CDR3. V shed 5 bases, J shed 4 bases, and the junction held 5 bases outside the gene matches. The CDR3 region has the DNA TGTGCCAGTAGTCCAGGACAGGGGGAGTACGAGCAGTACTTC. Encoded protein: CASSPGQGEYEQYF.

The chain employs TRBV25-1 and TRBJ1-5; no firm D call. Looked up from germline, CDR1 is MGHDK and CDR2 is SYGVNS. V lost 2 bases and J lost 9, with 14 bases in between. The CDR3 totals 14 residues. This chain's CDR3 is CASSEQSEGWPQHF. As DNA, the CDR3 is TGTGCCAGCAGTGAACAGTCGGAGGGATGGCCCCAGCATTTT.

The V call is TRBV3-1 (or the pseudogene TRBV3-2), the J call TRBJ2-2; 8 nucleotides align to TRBD1. V dropped 5 bases and J dropped 0; count of bases not matched to a gene: 5. Germline loops: CDR1 LGHDT, CDR2 YNNKEL (reference sequence). This CDR3 has 16 residues. Written as DNA, the CDR3 is TGTGCCAGCAGCAAAGGGACAGGTTCGAACACCGGGGAGCTGTTTTTT. Protein: CASSKGTGSNTGELFF.

This chain connects TRBV6-4 to TRBJ1-2; a possible D gene is TRBD1 (6 bases). The CDR3 is made up of 15 amino acids. The ends were cut back, 0 bases at V and 3 bases at J, with 11 bases in the middle. CDR1 is MRHNA and CDR2 is SNTAGT in the germline V gene. CDR3 nucleotides: TGTGCCAGCAGTGACTCGGGCCGGACAGACTATGGCTACACCTTC. Its protein is CASSDSGRTDYGYTF.

DNA for the CDR3: TGTGCCAGGGCTACATGGCGGGGGAGTGAGCAGTTCTTC. Its translation: CARATWRGSEQFF. The chain employs TRBV7-9 and TRBJ2-1; TRBD2 agrees at 7 bases. Germline CDR1 is SEHNR and CDR2 is FQNEAQ (reference sequence). The trim removed 9 bases at V and 9 bases at J, leaving 11 bases unmatched. The CDR3 has 13 residues.

The genes are TRBV25-1 and TRBJ1-2; tentative D call: TRBD1 (6 bases). Per germline, CDR1 MGHDK and CDR2 SYGVNS. The CDR3 covers 16 residues. Trimming removed 2 bases at V and 4 bases at J, with 17 bases between. DNA of the CDR3: TGTGCCAGCAGTGAAGGCCGTGGCGGGGGGCGCTATGGCTACACCTTC. This encodes CASSEGRGGGRYGYTF.

The rearrangement joins TRBV3-1 (or the pseudogene TRBV3-2) to TRBJ2-7; 10 nucleotides agree with TRBD2. The junction had 8 bases not matched to a gene; V was cut back by 7 bases and J by 5 bases. CDR3 size: 14 residues. Germline CDR1 is LGHDT and CDR2 is YNNKEL (reference sequence). As DNA, the CDR3 is TGTGCCAGCAAACTAGGACTAGCGGATCACGAGCAGTACTTC. Encoded protein: CASKLGLADHEQYF.

The J gene is TRBJ1-5, the V gene TRBV12-5; D may be TRBD1 (6 bases). The CDR3 runs to 17 residues. Trimming left V 7 bases short and J 2 bases short, with 21 bases between. Germline values: CDR1 LGHNT, CDR2 FRNRAP. The CDR3 here is CASAYLLGAGGNQPQHF. The CDR3 region has the DNA TGTGCTAGTGCCTACCTGTTGGGGGCGGGAGGCAATCAGCCCCAGCATTTT.

The chain couples TRBV6-4 to TRBJ1-5, with unresolved D. CDR1 and CDR2 (germline): MRHNA, SNTAGT. Trimming cost V 5 bases and J 8 bases, with 16 bases left between them. The CDR3 has 14 amino acids. CDR3 residues: CASSIIFGQEPQHF. In nucleotides, the CDR3 is TGTGCCAGCAGTATCATCTTTGGGCAGGAGCCCCAGCATTTT.

The chain combines TRBV9 with TRBJ2-7, with TRBD1 as a possible D gene (5 bases). The germline V gene has CDR1 SGDLS and CDR2 YYNGEE. This CDR3 is 16 amino acids long. V lost 6 bases, J lost 5 bases, and 24 bases lay in between. This chain's CDR3 is CASTQEGEGWVDEQYF. The CDR3 DNA follows: TGTGCCAGCACCCAAGAAGGGGAAGGGTGGGTCGACGAGCAGTACTTC.

The rearrangement links TRBV7-9 to TRBJ1-2, with 8 nucleotides matching TRBD1. CDR1 is SEHNR, CDR2 FQNEAQ, per germline (reference sequence). The CDR3 consists of 16 residues. The V and J ends lost 1 base and 6 bases, in that order; junction bases with no gene match: 10. The DNA of the CDR3 is TGTGCCAGCAGCTTAGAGGGATTGTGGACAGGGCATGGCTACACCTTC. Protein sequence: CASSLEGLWTGHGYTF.

This rearrangement joins TRBV6-5 to TRBJ2-5, with TRBD2 matching over 11 bases. CDR3 size: 15 residues. Trimming at V came to 10 bases and at J to 3 bases, leaving 10 bases not matched to a gene. The germline CDR1 and CDR2 sequences are MNHEY and SVGAGI. In nucleotides, the CDR3 is TGTGCCACCACACCGGCTAGCGGGGGGAAAGAGACCCAGTACTTC. Translated: CATTPASGGKETQYF.

CDR3 sequence: CASSPLWGLQETQYF. CDR3 nucleotides: TGTGCCAGCAGCCCCCTTTGGGGCCTCCAAGAGACCCAGTACTTC. The genes are TRBV14 and TRBJ2-5, with D possibly matching TRBD1 (5 bases). Between the trimmed V and J ends, which lost 4 bases and 1 base, there was a span of 13 bases. In germline, CDR1 is SGHDN, CDR2 FVKESK. The CDR3 contains 15 residues.

The rearrangement joins TRBV7-2 to TRBJ2-2; D not certain. Germline CDR1 SGHTA, CDR2 FQGNSA. Trimming removed 5 bases from V and 4 bases from J, with 11 bases in between. This CDR3 is 14 amino acids long. DNA of the CDR3: TGTGCCAGCAGCGAGACACGATTCACCGGGGAGCTGTTTTTT. Translated, it gives CASSETRFTGELFF.

The chain links TRBV10-3 to TRBJ2-1; 10 bases match TRBD2. The CDR3 runs 13 residues. Trimming took 10 bases from V and 4 from J; bases not matched to a gene: 4. Per germline, CDR1 ENHRY and CDR2 SYGVKD. CDR3 bases: TGTGCCACACTAGCGGGGACTTACAATGAGCAGTTCTTC. It is translated as CATLAGTYNEQFF.